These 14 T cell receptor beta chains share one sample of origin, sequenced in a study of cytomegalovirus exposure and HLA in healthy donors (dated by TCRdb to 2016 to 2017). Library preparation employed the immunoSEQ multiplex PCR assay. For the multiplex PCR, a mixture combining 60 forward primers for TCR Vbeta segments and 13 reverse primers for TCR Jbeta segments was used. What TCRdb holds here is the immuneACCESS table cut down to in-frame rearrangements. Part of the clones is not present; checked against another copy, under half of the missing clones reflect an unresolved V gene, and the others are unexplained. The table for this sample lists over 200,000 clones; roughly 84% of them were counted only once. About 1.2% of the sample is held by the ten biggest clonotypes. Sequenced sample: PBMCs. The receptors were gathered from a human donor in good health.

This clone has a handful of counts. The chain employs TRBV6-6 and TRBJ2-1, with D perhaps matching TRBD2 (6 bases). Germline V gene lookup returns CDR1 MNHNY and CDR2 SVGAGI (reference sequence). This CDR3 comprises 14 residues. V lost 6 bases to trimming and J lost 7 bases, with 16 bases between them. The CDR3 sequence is CASRQGTALNEQFF. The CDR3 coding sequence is TGTGCCAGCAGACAAGGGACTGCCTTGAATGAGCAGTTCTTC.

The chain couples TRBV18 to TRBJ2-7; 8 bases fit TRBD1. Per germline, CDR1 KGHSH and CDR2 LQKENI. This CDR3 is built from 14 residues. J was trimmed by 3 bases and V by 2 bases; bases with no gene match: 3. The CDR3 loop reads CASSPDRGLYEQYF. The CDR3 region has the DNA TGTGCCAGCTCACCAGACAGGGGTCTCTACGAGCAGTACTTC.

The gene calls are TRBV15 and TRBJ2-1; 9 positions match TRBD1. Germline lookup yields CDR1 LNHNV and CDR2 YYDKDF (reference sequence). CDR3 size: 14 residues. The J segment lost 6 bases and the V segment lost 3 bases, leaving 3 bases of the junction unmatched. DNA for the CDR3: TGTGCCACCAGCAGGGGACAGGGTAGCAATGAGCAGTTCTTC. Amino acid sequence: CATSRGQGSNEQFF.

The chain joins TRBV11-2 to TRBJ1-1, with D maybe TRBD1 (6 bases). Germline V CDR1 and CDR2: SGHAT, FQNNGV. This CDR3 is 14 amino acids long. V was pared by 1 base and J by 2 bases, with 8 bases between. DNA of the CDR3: TGTGCCAGCAGCTTAGCGGGACAAAACACTGAAGCTTTCTTT. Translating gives CASSLAGQNTEAFF.

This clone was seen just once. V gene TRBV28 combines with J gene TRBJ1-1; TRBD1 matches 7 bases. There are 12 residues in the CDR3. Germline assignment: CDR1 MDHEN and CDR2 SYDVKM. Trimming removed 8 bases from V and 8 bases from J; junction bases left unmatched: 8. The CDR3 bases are TGTGCCAGCTTGTCGCCGGGACAGGAAGCTTTCTTT. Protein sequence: CASLSPGQEAFF.

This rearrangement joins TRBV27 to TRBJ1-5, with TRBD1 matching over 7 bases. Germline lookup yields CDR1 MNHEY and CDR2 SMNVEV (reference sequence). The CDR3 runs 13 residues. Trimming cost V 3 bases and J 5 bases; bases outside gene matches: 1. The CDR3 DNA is TGTGCCAGCAGTTTTACAGGGGATCAGCCCCAGCATTTT. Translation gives CASSFTGDQPQHF.

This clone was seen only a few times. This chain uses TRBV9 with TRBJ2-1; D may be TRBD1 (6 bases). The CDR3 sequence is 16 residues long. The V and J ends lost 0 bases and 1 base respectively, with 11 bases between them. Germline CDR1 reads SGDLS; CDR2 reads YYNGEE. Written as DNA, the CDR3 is TGTGCCAGCAGCGTAGGGGGTCAGGGGTCCTACAATGAGCAGTTCTTC. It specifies CASSVGGQGSYNEQFF.

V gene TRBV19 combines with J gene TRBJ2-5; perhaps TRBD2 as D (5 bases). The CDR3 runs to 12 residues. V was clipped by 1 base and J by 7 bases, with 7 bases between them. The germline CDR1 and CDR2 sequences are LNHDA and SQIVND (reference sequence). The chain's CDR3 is CASSIGRGTQYF. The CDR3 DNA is TGTGCCAGTAGTATAGGTCGGGGGACCCAGTACTTC.

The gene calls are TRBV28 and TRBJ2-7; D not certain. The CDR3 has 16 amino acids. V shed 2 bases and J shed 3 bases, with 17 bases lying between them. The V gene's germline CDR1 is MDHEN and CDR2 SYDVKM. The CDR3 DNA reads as TGTGCCAGCAGTTTAACCCGACCCTTAAGGAGCTACGAGCAGTACTTC. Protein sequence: CASSLTRPLRSYEQYF.

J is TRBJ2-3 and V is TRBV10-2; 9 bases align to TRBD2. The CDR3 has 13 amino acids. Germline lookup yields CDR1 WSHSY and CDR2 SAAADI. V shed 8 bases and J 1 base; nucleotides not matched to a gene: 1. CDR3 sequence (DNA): TGCGCCAGCCGGACTAGCGGCACAGATACGCAGTATTTT. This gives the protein CASRTSGTDTQYF.

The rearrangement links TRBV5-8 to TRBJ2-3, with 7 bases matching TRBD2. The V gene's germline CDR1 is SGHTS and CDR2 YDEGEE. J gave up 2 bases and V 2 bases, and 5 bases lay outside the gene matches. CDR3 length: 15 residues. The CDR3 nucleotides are TGTGCCAGCAGCTTAGCGGGGAAGATCACAGATACGCAGTATTTT. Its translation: CASSLAGKITDTQYF.

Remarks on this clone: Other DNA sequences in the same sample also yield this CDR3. The chain's CDR3 is CASSDRGTGELFF. The CDR3 bases are TGTGCCAGCAGTGATCGGGGCACCGGGGAGCTGTTTTTT. The V gene is TRBV6-5, the J gene TRBJ2-2, with D possibly being TRBD2 (5 bases). Trimming shortened V by 5 bases and J by 4 bases, and 8 bases separated the two germline ends. Germline V gives CDR1 MNHEY, CDR2 SVGAGI. The CDR3 is 13 residues long.

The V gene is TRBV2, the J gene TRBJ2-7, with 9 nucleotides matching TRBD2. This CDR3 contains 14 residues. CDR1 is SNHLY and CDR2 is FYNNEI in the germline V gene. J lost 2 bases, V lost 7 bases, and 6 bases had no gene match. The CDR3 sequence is CASIPRTSAYEQYF. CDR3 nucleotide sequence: TGTGCCAGCATCCCCAGGACTAGCGCCTACGAGCAGTACTTC.

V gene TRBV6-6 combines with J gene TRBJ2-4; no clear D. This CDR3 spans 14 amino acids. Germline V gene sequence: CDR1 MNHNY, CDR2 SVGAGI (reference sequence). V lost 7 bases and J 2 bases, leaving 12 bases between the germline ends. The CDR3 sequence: CASKYSITKNIQYF. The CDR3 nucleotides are TGTGCCAGCAAGTACAGTATAACCAAAAACATTCAGTACTTC.